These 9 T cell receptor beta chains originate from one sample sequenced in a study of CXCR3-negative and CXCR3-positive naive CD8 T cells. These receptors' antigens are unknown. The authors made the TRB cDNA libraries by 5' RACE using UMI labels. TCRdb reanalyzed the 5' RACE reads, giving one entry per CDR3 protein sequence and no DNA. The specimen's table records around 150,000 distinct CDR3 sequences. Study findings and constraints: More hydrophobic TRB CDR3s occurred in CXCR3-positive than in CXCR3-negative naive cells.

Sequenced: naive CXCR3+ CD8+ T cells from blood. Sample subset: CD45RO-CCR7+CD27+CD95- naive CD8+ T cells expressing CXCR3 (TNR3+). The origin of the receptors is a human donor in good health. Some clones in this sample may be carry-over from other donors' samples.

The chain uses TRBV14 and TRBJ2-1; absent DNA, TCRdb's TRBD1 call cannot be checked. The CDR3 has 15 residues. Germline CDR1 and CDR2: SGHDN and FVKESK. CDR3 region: CASSPAGHPYNEQFF.

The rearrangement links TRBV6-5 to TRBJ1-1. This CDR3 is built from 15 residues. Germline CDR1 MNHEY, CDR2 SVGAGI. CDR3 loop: CASSFFLGGNTEAFF.

The CDR3 loop reads CASLRTGMNTEAFF. The V call is TRBV18, the J call TRBJ1-1; TCRdb returns TRBD1, unconfirmable since there is no DNA. This CDR3 has 14 residues. Germline V gene sequence: CDR1 KGHSH, CDR2 LQKENI.

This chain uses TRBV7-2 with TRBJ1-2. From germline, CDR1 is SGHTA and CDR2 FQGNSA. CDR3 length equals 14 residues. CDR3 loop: CASSLFSLNYGYTF.

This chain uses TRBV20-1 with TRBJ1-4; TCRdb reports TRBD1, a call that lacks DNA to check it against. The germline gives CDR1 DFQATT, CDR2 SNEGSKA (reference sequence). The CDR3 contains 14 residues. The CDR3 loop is CSATSGQGVEKLFF.

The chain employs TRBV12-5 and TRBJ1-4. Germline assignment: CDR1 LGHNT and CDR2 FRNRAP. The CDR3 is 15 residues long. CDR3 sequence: CASGKSVATNEKLFF.

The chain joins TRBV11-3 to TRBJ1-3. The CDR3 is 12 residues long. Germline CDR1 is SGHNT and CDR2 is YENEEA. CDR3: CASSPWGNTIYF.

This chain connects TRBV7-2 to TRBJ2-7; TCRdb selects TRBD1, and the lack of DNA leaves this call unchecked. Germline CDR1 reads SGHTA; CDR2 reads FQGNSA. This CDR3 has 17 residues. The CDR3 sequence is CASSLEKFWVGDYEQYF.

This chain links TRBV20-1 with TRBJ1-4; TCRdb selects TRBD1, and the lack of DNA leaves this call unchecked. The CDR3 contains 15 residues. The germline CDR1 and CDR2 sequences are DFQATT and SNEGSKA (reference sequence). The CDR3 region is CSARERTATNEKLFF.